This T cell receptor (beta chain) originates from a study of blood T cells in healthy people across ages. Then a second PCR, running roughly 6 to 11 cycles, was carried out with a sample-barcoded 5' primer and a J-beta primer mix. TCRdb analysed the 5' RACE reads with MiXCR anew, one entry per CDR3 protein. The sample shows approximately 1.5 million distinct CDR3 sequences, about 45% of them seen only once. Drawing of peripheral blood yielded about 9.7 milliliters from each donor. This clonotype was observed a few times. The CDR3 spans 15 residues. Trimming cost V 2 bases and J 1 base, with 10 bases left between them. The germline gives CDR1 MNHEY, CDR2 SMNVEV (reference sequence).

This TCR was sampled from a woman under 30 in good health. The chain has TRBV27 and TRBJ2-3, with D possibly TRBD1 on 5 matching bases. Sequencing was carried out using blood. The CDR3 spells CASSLRAGRTDTQYF. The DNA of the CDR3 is TGTGCCAGCAGTTTAAGGGCAGGGCGCACAGATACGCAGTATTTT.